The 26 T cell receptor beta chains presented below share a single source sample, sequenced in a study of identical twins. TCRdb re-called the 5' RACE reads with MiXCR, one entry per CDR3 protein. The sample includes about 900,000 distinct CDR3 sequences, roughly an eighth of them seen just once. A further study also used this sample, focusing on yellow fever vaccine responses in identical twins.

Material: PBMCs. Receptor source: a woman between 18 and 30 years old in good health.

This clonotype came up a few times. This chain joins TRBV6-1 and TRBJ2-1, with D perhaps TRBD2 (6 bases). Germline V lookup: CDR1 MNHNS, CDR2 SASEGT. Trimming shortened V by 6 bases and J by 4 bases, and 16 bases separated the two germline ends. This CDR3 spans 15 amino acids. CDR3 coding DNA: TGTGCCAGCAGGGGCTTCGGGGCGGGGTACAATGAGCAGTTCTTC. Translation gives CASRGFGAGYNEQFF.

This clonotype was found many times. This sequence joins TRBV5-1 and TRBJ2-1; 11 nucleotides line up with TRBD2. The V gene end was trimmed by 2 bases and the J gene end by 7 bases; junction bases not matched to a gene: 11. The CDR3 is 17 amino acids. Germline loops: CDR1 SGHRS, CDR2 YFSETQ. CDR3 bases: TGCGCCAGCAGCTTCTTTTCGACCGGGACTAGCGGTAATGAGCAGTTCTTC. Its protein product is CASSFFSTGTSGNEQFF.

This sequence joins TRBV10-3 and TRBJ1-5; the D gene is possibly TRBD1 (5 bases). V lost 3 bases, J lost 6 bases, and 9 bases lay in between. CDR3 length: 13 residues. The germline CDR1 and CDR2 sequences are ENHRY and SYGVKD. The CDR3 protein is CAISDRAGQPQHF. Here the CDR3 DNA reads TGTGCCATCAGTGACAGGGCGGGTCAGCCCCAGCATTTT.

This clonotype has just a few counts. The V and J genes are TRBV28 and TRBJ2-7, with D unclear. The V end lost 5 bases, the J end lost 0 bases, and 23 bases lay between the germline ends. Germline CDR1 and CDR2: MDHEN and SYDVKM. The CDR3 is 18 residues long. The chain's CDR3 is CASSPHPFDHTLSYEQYF. For the CDR3, the DNA is TGTGCCAGCAGTCCCCACCCTTTCGACCATACCCTCTCCTACGAGCAGTACTTC.

This clonotype was observed a few times. The chain links TRBV15 to TRBJ2-1, with TRBD2 identical over 7 bases. With V trimmed by 4 bases and J by 10 bases, 7 bases remained unmatched. CDR3 length equals 13 residues. The germline V gene encodes CDR1 LNHNV and CDR2 YYDKDF (reference sequence). The CDR3, as DNA: TGTGCCACCAGCACCGTAGCGGGCCCGGAGCAGTTCTTC. Translated: CATSTVAGPEQFF.

This clonotype has more than one count but fewer than ten. The chain employs TRBV12-3 or TRBV12-4 and TRBJ1-1; no clear D gene. The CDR3 covers 13 residues. With 7 bases removed from V and 7 bases from J, the gap between germline ends came to 16 bases. The CDR3 bases are TGTGCCAGCACCCTGGGAGGGTTGGATGAAGCTTTCTTT. Encoded protein: CASTLGGLDEAFF.

This clonotype showed up just a few times. V is TRBV6-2 or TRBV6-3 and J is TRBJ1-2; D not certain. This CDR3 has 15 amino acids. The germline V and J ends were trimmed by 5 bases and 7 bases, with 20 bases remaining between them. Germline-derived CDR1 and CDR2 are MNHEY and SVGEGT. Here the CDR3 DNA reads TGTGCCAGCAGTAGCCGGGAGCCCTTATTGGGTGGCTACACCTTC. Its protein is CASSSREPLLGGYTF.

This clonotype was seen only a few times. The V call is TRBV29-1, the J call TRBJ2-7, with D perhaps assigned TRBD1 or TRBD2 (5 bases each). The germline V and J ends were trimmed by 3 bases and 2 bases, with 8 bases remaining between them. Germline CDR1 is SQVTM and CDR2 is ANQGSEA. This CDR3 has 12 residues. In DNA, the CDR3 is TGCAGCGTTGATCAGGGAGCCTACGAGCAGTACTTC. Protein sequence: CSVDQGAYEQYF.

A few counts support this clonotype. V and J are TRBV5-1 and TRBJ1-2; D is perhaps TRBD1 (6 bases). Trimming shortened V by 4 bases and J by 4 bases, and 11 bases separated the two germline ends. The CDR3 runs to 13 residues. Germline V gives CDR1 SGHRS, CDR2 YFSETQ. This CDR3 is CASSADSTYGYTF. In DNA form, the CDR3 reads TGCGCCAGCAGCGCGGACAGTACCTATGGCTACACCTTC.

The chain has TRBV6-2 or TRBV6-3 and TRBJ2-7, with 10 positions matching TRBD2. With V trimmed by 7 bases and J by 7 bases, 10 bases remained unmatched. This CDR3 has 14 amino acids. From germline, CDR1 is MNHEY and CDR2 SVGEGT. CDR3 sequence reads: CASTRAGGRGEQYV. The CDR3 nucleotides read TGTGCCAGCACCCGAGCGGGGGGGCGAGGGGAGCAGTACGTC.

The chain uses TRBV5-1 and TRBJ2-5; weak D call: TRBD2 (5 bases). This CDR3 has 14 residues. Between the trimmed V and J ends, which lost 0 bases and 3 bases, there was a span of 9 bases. The germline CDR1 and CDR2 sequences are SGHRS and YFSETQ. CDR3 bases: TGCGCCAGCAGCTTGGGAGGGTTGGAAGAGACCCAGTACTTC. Translating it yields CASSLGGLEETQYF.

The rearrangement links TRBV7-9 to TRBJ1-1; D is ambiguous. V dropped 5 bases and J dropped 3 bases, with 13 bases sitting between them. The germline CDR1 and CDR2 sequences are SEHNR and FQNEAQ (reference sequence). The CDR3 runs 14 residues. The DNA of the CDR3 is TGTGCCAGCAGCCCTCAGACACCATACACTGAAGCTTTCTTT. Its protein is CASSPQTPYTEAFF.

The J gene is TRBJ2-5, the V gene TRBV5-1, with 11 bases identical to TRBD2. Germline trimming cut 6 bases from V and 2 bases from J; bases unmatched to any gene: 12. In germline, CDR1 is SGHRS, CDR2 YFSETQ. This CDR3 has 17 residues. The CDR3 bases are TGCGCCAGCAACTCCTATGGCGTAGCGGGGGGGCAAGAGACCCAGTACTTC. It is translated as CASNSYGVAGGQETQYF.

This clonotype was seen at least ten times. The genes are TRBV5-1 and TRBJ1-1; no clear D. The CDR3 loop spans 15 amino acids. V was pared by 4 bases and J by 1 base, with 14 bases between. In germline, CDR1 is SGHRS, CDR2 YFSETQ. CDR3 nucleotide sequence: TGCGCCAGCAGCCCCTACCCTGGCCCGAACACTGAAGCTTTCTTT. This gives the protein CASSPYPGPNTEAFF.

This chain joins TRBV6-6 and TRBJ1-2; D is perhaps TRBD1 (5 bases). Between the trimmed V and J ends, which lost 3 bases and 2 bases, there was a span of 7 bases. In germline, CDR1 is MNHNY, CDR2 SVGAGI (reference sequence). The CDR3 length is 13 residues. The CDR3 nucleotides are TGTGCCAGCAGTTATGCAGGGAACTATGGCTACACCTTC. As protein: CASSYAGNYGYTF.

This clonotype was observed a handful of times. This rearrangement joins TRBV20-1 to TRBJ2-7; 7 nucleotides align to TRBD1. The CDR3 has 15 amino acids. Unmatched junction bases numbered 14, after V lost 3 bases and J lost 6 bases. The V gene's germline CDR1 is DFQATT and CDR2 SNEGSKA (reference sequence). As DNA, the CDR3 is TGCAGTGCTAGTAAGACAGGGATCAATTGGAGCGAGCAGTACTTC. Protein sequence: CSASKTGINWSEQYF.

J is TRBJ1-1 and V is TRBV6-2 or TRBV6-3; perhaps TRBD1 as D (6 bases). Germline CDR1 and CDR2: MNHEY and SVGEGT. This CDR3 region has 11 residues. The V end was cut by 8 bases, the J end by 4 bases, with 8 bases between. This CDR3 reads CASEGGTEAFF. The CDR3 bases are TGTGCCAGCGAAGGGGGCACTGAAGCTTTCTTT.

Only a few counts were recorded for this clonotype. The chain carries TRBV7-3 and TRBJ2-3, with 8 nucleotides matching TRBD2. The CDR3 runs to 14 residues. V trimming: 8 bases; J trimming: 2 bases; junction bases outside the gene matches: 6. Germline V lookup: CDR1 SGHTA, CDR2 FQGTGA. In nucleotides, the CDR3 is TGTGCCAGCCAACTAGCGGAGTACACAGATACGCAGTATTTT. Its translation is CASQLAEYTDTQYF.

The genes are TRBV2 and TRBJ1-5; D is possibly TRBD1 (5 bases). CDR1 is SNHLY, CDR2 FYNNEI, per germline. V shed 4 bases and J shed 6 bases, with 16 bases lying between them. The CDR3 has 15 amino acids. CDR3 in DNA: TGTGCCAGCAGTGGGGAAGGGACCGCCGTTCAGCCCCAGCATTTT. Amino acid sequence: CASSGEGTAVQPQHF. Drawing the rest from reference TRBV2 and TRBJ1-5, the complete variable domain is EPEVTQTPSHQVTQMGQEVILRCVPISNHLYFYWYRQILGQKVEFLVSFYNNEISEKSEIFDDQFSVERPDGSNFTLKIRSTKLEDSAMYFCASSGEGTAVQPQHFGDGTRLSIL.

The chain uses TRBV12-3 or TRBV12-4 and TRBJ2-2; D gene unclear. Deletions cut 6 bases from V and 1 base from J, with 9 bases between. This CDR3 is 14 amino acids long. CDR3 sequence: CASRGIRNTGELFF. The CDR3 DNA sequence: TGTGCCAGCAGGGGAATACGGAACACCGGGGAGCTGTTTTTT.

This chain links TRBV6-5 with TRBJ1-2; unclear D gene. Per germline, CDR1 MNHEY and CDR2 SVGAGI. V was trimmed by 0 bases and J by 7 bases, leaving 6 bases between them. This CDR3 has 12 residues. CDR3 in DNA: TGTGCCAGCAGTTACTCGAGTGGTGGCTACACCTTC. It is translated as CASSYSSGGYTF.

This clonotype was observed a handful of times. The chain carries TRBV28 and TRBJ1-1; D is unclear. Germline loops: CDR1 MDHEN, CDR2 SYDVKM. The V and J ends lost 5 bases and 1 base respectively, with 11 bases between them. The CDR3 contains 14 residues. CDR3 DNA sequence: TGTGCCAGCAGTGACCCATCCACGAACACTGAAGCTTTCTTT. Translation gives CASSDPSTNTEAFF.

This rearrangement joins TRBV2 to TRBJ2-7, with D perhaps matching TRBD2 (5 bases). There are 15 residues in the CDR3. Looked up from germline, CDR1 is SNHLY and CDR2 is FYNNEI. Trimming removed 3 bases from V and 0 bases from J, with 12 bases in between. CDR3: CASSDVAQSSYEQYF. The CDR3 DNA sequence: TGTGCCAGCAGTGATGTAGCGCAGAGCTCCTACGAGCAGTACTTC.

This clonotype turned up a few times. J is TRBJ2-5 and V is TRBV20-1; TRBD1 aligns across 7 bases. CDR1 is DFQATT, CDR2 SNEGSKA, per germline (reference sequence). The CDR3 runs 15 residues. V trimming: 6 bases; J trimming: 0 bases; junction bases outside the gene matches: 10. The CDR3 loop is CSARNRGRYQETQYF. CDR3 coding DNA: TGCAGTGCCAGGAACAGGGGCAGGTACCAAGAGACCCAGTACTTC.

This chain links TRBV7-9 with TRBJ1-1, with 9 bases fitting TRBD1. Germline CDR1 SEHNR, CDR2 FQNEAQ (reference sequence). The trim removed 3 bases at V and 4 bases at J, leaving 6 bases unmatched. The CDR3 is made up of 15 amino acids. For the CDR3, the DNA is TGTGCCAGCAGCTTCAGGACAGGGGTTGGCACTGAAGCTTTCTTT. Translated, it gives CASSFRTGVGTEAFF.

This clonotype was counted between two and nine times. V gene TRBV4-1 combines with J gene TRBJ2-3; maybe TRBD2 (6 bases). The CDR3 is made up of 19 amino acids. The germline V gene has CDR1 MGHRA and CDR2 YSYEKL. V lost 0 bases to trimming and J lost 5 bases, with 24 bases between them. In DNA, the CDR3 is TGCGCCAGCAGCCAAGAAGCAGAGCTCGGACTATTAAAGGGAGATACGCAGTATTTT. This gives the protein CASSQEAELGLLKGDTQYF.